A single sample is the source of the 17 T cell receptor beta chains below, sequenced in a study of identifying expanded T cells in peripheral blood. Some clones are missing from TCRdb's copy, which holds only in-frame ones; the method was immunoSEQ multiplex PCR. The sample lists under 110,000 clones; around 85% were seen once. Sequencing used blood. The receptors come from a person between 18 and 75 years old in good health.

CDR3 residues: CASSRVRNTEAFF. The CDR3 DNA is TGTGCCAGCAGTCGAGTTCGGAACACTGAAGCTTTCTTT. The genes are TRBV6-5 and TRBJ1-1; D remains ambiguous. This CDR3 comprises 13 residues. The V gene's germline CDR1 is MNHEY and CDR2 SVGAGI. Trimming left V 5 bases short and J 1 base short, with 8 bases between.

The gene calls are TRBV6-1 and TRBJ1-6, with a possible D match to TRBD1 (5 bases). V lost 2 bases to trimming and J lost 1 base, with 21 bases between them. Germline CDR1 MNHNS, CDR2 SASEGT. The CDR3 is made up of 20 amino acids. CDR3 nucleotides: TGTGCCAGCAGTGAACCCCAAGGGAAGGGGTTTAATTCCTATAATTCACCCCTCCACTTT. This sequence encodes CASSEPQGKGFNSYNSPLHF.

DNA for the CDR3: TGTGCCAGCAGTTTAAATACGGCAGGGAACACTGAAGCTTTCTTT. This gives the protein CASSLNTAGNTEAFF. The rearrangement links TRBV27 to TRBJ1-1; D unclear. From germline, CDR1 is MNHEY and CDR2 SMNVEV (reference sequence). Trimming stripped 2 bases from V and 1 base from J, with 11 bases between. This CDR3 spans 15 amino acids.

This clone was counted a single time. The CDR3 spells CASSAGGHTEAFF. The CDR3 bases are TGCGCCAGCAGCGCGGGGGGTCACACTGAAGCTTTCTTT. The rearrangement links TRBV5-1 to TRBJ1-1, with a possible D match to TRBD1 (5 bases). The CDR3 totals 13 residues. Trimming cost V 4 bases and J 3 bases, with 10 bases left between them. The germline CDR1 and CDR2 sequences are SGHRS and YFSETQ.

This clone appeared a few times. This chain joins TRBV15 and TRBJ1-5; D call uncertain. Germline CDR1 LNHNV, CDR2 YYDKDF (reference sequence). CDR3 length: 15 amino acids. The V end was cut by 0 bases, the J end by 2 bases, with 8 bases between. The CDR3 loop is CATSRDPGGNQPQHF. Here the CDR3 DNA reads TGTGCCACCAGCAGAGATCCGGGAGGCAATCAGCCCCAGCATTTT.

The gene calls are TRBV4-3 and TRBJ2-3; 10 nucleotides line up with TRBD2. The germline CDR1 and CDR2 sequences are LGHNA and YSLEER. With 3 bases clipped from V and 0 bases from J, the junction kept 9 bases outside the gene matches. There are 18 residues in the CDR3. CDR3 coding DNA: TGCGCCAGCAGCCAGTATAGCGGGGGGACCTCTAGCACAGATACGCAGTATTTT. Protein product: CASSQYSGGTSSTDTQYF.

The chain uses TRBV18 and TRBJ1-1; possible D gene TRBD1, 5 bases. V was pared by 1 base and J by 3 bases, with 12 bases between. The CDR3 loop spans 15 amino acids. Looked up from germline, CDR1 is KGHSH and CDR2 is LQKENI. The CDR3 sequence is CASSPQGGADTEAFF. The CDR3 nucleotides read TGTGCCAGCTCACCACAGGGAGGGGCGGACACTGAAGCTTTCTTT.

CDR3 coding DNA: TGTGCCAGCAGTGATGGGAGGAGGGGGCCCCCGAACACCGGGGAGCTGTTTTTT. Protein product: CASSDGRRGPPNTGELFF. The V call is TRBV6-1, the J call TRBJ2-2, with TRBD1 as a possible D gene (7 bases). From germline, CDR1 is MNHNS and CDR2 SASEGT. V lost 3 bases and J 0 bases, leaving 17 bases between the germline ends. This CDR3 spans 18 amino acids.

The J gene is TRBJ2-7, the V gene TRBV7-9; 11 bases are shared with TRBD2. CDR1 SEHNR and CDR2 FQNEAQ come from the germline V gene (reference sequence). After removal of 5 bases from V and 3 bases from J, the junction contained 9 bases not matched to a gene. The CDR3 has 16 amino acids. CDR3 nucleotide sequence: TGTGCCAGCAGCCCCAATAGCGGGGGGGTTCTCTACGAGCAGTACTTC. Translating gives CASSPNSGGVLYEQYF.

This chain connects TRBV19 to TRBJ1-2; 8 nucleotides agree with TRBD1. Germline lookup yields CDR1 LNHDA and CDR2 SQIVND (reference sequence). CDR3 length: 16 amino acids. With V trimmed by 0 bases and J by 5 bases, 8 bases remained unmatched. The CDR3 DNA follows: TGTGCCAGTAGTATAGATCTAGGGAGGACAGGGTATGGCTACACCTTC. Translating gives CASSIDLGRTGYGYTF.

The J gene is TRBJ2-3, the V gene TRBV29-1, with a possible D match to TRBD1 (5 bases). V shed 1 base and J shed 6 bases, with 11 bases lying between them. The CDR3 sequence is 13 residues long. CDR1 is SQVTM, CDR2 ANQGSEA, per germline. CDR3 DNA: TGCAGCGTTGAAGGTGGGGCAGGGGATACGCAGTATTTT. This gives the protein CSVEGGAGDTQYF.

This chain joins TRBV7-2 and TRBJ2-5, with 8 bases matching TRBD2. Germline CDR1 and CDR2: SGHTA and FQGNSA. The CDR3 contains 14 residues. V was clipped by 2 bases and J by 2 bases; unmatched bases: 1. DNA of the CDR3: TGTGCCAGCAGCTTATCGGGGGGGCAAGAGACCCAGTACTTC. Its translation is CASSLSGGQETQYF. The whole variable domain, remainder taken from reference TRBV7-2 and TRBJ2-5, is GAGVSQSPSNKVTEKGKDVELRCDPISGHTALYWYRQSLGQGLEFLIYFQGNSAPDKSGLPSDRFSAERTGGSVSTLTIQRTQQEDSAVYLCASSLSGGQETQYFGPGTRLLVL.

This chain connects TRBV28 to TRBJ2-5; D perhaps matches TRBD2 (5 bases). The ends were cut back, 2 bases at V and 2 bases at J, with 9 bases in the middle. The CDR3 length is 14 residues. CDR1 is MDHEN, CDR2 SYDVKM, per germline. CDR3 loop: CASSLRGLQETQYF. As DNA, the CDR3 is TGTGCCAGCAGTTTACGGGGTTTGCAAGAGACCCAGTACTTC.

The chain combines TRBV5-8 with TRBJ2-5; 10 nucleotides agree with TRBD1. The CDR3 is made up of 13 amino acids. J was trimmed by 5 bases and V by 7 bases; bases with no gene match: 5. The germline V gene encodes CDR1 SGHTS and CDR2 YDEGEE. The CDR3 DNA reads TGTGCCAGCCGGGACAGGGGTATGGAGACCCAGTACTTC. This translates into CASRDRGMETQYF. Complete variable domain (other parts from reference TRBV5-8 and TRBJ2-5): EAGVTQSPTHLIKTRGQQATLRCSPISGHTSVYWYQQALGLGLQFLLWYDEGEERNRGNFPPRFSGRQFPNYSSELNVNALELEDSALYLCASRDRGMETQYFGPGTRLLVL.

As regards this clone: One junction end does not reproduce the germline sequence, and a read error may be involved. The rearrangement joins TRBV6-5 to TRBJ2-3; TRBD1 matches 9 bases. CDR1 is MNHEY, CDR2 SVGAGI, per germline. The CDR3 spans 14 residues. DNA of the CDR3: TGTGCCACCAGTACAGGGGGCCCTTCCGGGACGCAGTATTTT. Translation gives CATSTGGPSGTQYF.

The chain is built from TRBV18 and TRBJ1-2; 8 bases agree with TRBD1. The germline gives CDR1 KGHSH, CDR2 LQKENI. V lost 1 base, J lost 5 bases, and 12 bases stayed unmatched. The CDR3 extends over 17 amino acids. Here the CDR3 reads CASSPQDRDRKRYGYTF. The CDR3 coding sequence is TGTGCCAGCTCACCACAGGACAGGGATAGGAAACGGTATGGCTACACCTTC.

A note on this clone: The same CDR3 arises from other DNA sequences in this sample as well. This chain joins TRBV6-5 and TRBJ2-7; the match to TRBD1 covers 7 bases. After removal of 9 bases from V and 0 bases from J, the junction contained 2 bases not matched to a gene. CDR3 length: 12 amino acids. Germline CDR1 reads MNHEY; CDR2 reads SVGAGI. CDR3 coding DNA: TGTGCCAGTAGGGACAGCTCCTACGAGCAGTACTTC. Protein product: CASRDSSYEQYF.